This TCR beta chain came from a study of OX40 agonist ivuxolimab in advanced cancers. Study overall: Each patient was given ivuxolimab into a vein every 2 weeks, at 0.01 to 10 mg/kg.

This CDR3 region has 14 residues. CDR1 is MNHEY, CDR2 SMNVEV, per germline (reference sequence). V was shortened by 6 bases and J by 4 bases, with 15 bases between the two germline ends. This clone was picked up a small number of times. Antigen: not known. Whole-study findings and limits: Researchers did not establish what antigens the expanded peripheral T cells target.

Sequencing was performed with immunoSEQ multiplex PCR; in TCRdb, only in-frame clones are kept and a portion is missing. Of about 17,000 clones in the sample, approximately 84% were seen once. The chain links TRBV27 to TRBJ1-2; no firm D call. The specimen comprised CD4+ or CD8+ T cells sorted from blood, sampled in a trial of the OX40 agonist ivuxolimab. The TCR sequence derives from an adult with an advanced solid tumor such as melanoma, head and neck, liver or kidney cancer. The DNA for the CDR3 is TGTGCCAGCAGCTCCGACGGCCTCCCCTATGGCTACACCTTC. Residues: CASSSDGLPYGYTF.